This TCR beta chain is from a study of blood T cell repertoires in COVID-19. Study summary: Spain, Italy and the United States supplied samples that represented acute and convalescent COVID-19.

As processed by the authors: The authors estimated nucleated cell counts from reference gene primer amplification. Some clones are missing from TCRdb's copy, which holds only in-frame ones; the method was immunoSEQ multiplex PCR. The V and J calls and clone size are taken from that table; D and trimming were inferred from the DNA. The sample holds about 230,000 clones, roughly 86% seen once. Study members were between about 18 and 95 years old and lived in 20 to 30 US regions. Cohorts were assigned according to the clinical history that participants reported. Germline V CDR1 and CDR2: KGHSH, LQKENI. V gave up 3 bases and J gave up 0 bases, with 8 bases separating them. This CDR3 is built from 14 residues.

Sequenced: PBMCs or T cells enriched from blood (not recorded which). The chain carries TRBV18 and TRBJ2-5, with D perhaps matching TRBD1 (5 bases). The TCR was taken from a woman between 25 and 40 years old with acute COVID-19. For the CDR3, the DNA is TGTGCCAGCTCACCTTTGACAGACCAAGAGACCCAGTACTTC. It encodes CASSPLTDQETQYF.